The T cell receptor beta chain described here comes from a study of blood T cell repertoires in COVID-19. About the research overall: COVID-19 samples collected from the United States, Italy and Spain covered acute and convalescent phases.

This CDR3 is built from 14 residues. V lost 6 bases and J lost 8, with 16 bases in between. CDR1 SGHTA and CDR2 FQGNSA come from the germline V gene. Per the original data handling: From reference gene primer amplification, estimates of nucleated cell counts were derived. Clones were read by immunoSEQ multiplex PCR, and TCRdb kept only the in-frame ones, dropping some. V, J and clone size were drawn from that table, and D and trimming were deduced from the DNA. The table records hundreds of thousands of clones, over 75% of them present only once. Seattle cases were enrolled at active infection and followed longitudinally.

The chain carries TRBV7-2 and TRBJ1-4; no reliable D call. Sequencing input: peripheral blood. The clonotype originates from a woman in her 70s with COVID-19, enrolled during active disease. CDR3 nucleotide sequence: TGTGCCAGCAGAAAACCGGGTGCGGGGGAAAAACTGTTTTTT. The encoded protein is CASRKPGAGEKLFF.